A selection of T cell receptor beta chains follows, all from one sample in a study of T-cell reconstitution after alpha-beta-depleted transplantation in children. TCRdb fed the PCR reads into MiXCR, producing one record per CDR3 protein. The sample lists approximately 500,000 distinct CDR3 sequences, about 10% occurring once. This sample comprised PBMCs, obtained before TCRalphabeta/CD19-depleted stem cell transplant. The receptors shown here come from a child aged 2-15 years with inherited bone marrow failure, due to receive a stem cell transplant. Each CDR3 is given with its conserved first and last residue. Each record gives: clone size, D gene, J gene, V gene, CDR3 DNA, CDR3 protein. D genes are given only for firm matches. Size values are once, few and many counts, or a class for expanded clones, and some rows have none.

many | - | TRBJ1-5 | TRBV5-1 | TGCGCCAGCAGCTTGGCCGCGGGATCCAATCAGCCCCAGCATTTT | CASSLAAGSNQPQHF
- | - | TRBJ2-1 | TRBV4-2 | TGTGCCAGCAGCCAAGGAGTAACGGCGACCTACAATGAGCAGTTCTTC | CASSQGVTATYNEQFF
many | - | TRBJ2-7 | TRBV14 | TGTGCCAGCAGTCCAATCGGAGGGACCTCCTACGAGCAGTACTTC | CASSPIGGTSYEQYF
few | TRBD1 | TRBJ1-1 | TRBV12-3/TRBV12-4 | TGTGCCAGCAGAGACAGGGGGCAGACAGCTTTCTTT | CASRDRGQTAFF
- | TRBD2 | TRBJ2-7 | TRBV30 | TGTGCCTGGAGCCGACTAGCGGGCTACGAGCAGTACTTC | CAWSRLAGYEQYF
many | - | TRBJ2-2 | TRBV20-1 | TGCAGTGCTGAGAACTCATTCACCGGGGAGCTGTTTTTT | CSAENSFTGELFF
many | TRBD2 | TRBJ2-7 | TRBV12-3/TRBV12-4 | TGTGCCAGCAGTTTAGTGGGTAGCGGGAGCTACGAGCAGTACTTC | CASSLVGSGSYEQYF
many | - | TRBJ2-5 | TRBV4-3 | TGCGCCAGCAGCCAAGATCATTCAGCGATCCAAGAGACCCAGTACTTC | CASSQDHSAIQETQYF
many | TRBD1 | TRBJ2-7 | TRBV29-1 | TGCAGCGTTGTCGGGGGACAGGGATACGAGCAGTACTTC | CSVVGGQGYEQYF
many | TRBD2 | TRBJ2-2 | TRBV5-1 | TGCGCCAGCAGCTTCGGGACTAGCGGGAGCACCGGGGAGCTGTTTTTT | CASSFGTSGSTGELFF
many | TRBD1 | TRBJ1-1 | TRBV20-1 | TGCAGTGGGTGGACAGGGGGGAACACTGAAGCTTTCTTT | CSGWTGGNTEAFF
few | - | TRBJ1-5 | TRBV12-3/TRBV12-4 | TGTGCCAGCAGTTTCAGTACGAATCAGCCCCAGCATTTT | CASSFSTNQPQHF
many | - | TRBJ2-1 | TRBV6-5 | TGTGCCAGCAGTTATTCCCCCGATGAGCAGTTCTTC | CASSYSPDEQFF
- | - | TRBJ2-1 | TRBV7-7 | TGTGCCAGCAGCCCCGGGGCCCCCCATGAGCAGTTCTTC | CASSPGAPHEQFF
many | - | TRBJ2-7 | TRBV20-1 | TGCAGTGCTAGGCGGCCCCCCTACGAGCAGTACTTC | CSARRPPYEQYF
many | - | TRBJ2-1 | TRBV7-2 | TGTGCCAGCAGTCCTACGATTAGCCTAAATGAGCAGTTCTTC | CASSPTISLNEQFF
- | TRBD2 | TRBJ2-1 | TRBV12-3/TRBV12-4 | TGTGCCAGCAGTAACCTAGCGGGAGGGCCGGATGAGCAGTTCTTC | CASSNLAGGPDEQFF
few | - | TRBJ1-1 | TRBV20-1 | TGCAGTGCCCCCGGCGGGGAGGTGAACACTGAAGCTTTCTTT | CSAPGGEVNTEAFF
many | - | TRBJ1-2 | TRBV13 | TGTGCCAGCAGCTTATCCCTCGGAGGCTACACCTTC | CASSLSLGGYTF
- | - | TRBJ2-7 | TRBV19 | TGTGCCAGTAGTGCCGACAGCCACGAGCAGTACTTC | CASSADSHEQYF
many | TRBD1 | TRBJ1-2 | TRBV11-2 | TGTGCCAGCAGCTCGATAGTAGAGCCGGGACAGGGAGACTATGGCTACACCTTC | CASSSIVEPGQGDYGYTF
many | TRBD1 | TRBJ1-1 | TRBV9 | TGTGCCAGCAGCTCCAGACAGGGGACCACTGAAGCTTTCTTT | CASSSRQGTTEAFF
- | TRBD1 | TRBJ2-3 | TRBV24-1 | TGTGCCACCAGTGACGCCGGACAGGGCCGCACAGATACGCAGTATTTT | CATSDAGQGRTDTQYF
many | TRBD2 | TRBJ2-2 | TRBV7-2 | TGTGCCAGCAGCTTAGTTTTAATAGCGGGGGGCACCGGGGAGCTGTTTTTT | CASSLVLIAGGTGELFF
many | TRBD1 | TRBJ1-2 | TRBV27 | TGTGCCAGCGCCGGGACAGGGGGCTCGGACTATGGCTACACCTTC | CASAGTGGSDYGYTF
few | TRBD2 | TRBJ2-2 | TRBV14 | TGTGCCAGCAGCCAAATTTATCCGGGACTAATGGTTCCCGGGGAGCTGTTTTTT | CASSQIYPGLMVPGELFF
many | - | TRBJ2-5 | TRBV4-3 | TGCGCCAGCAGCCAAGATGGGTGGCAAGAGACCCAGTACTTC | CASSQDGWQETQYF
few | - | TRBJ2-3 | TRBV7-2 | TGTGCCAGCACTCATAGCGGTGAGGCCCTCACAGATACGCAGTATTTT | CASTHSGEALTDTQYF
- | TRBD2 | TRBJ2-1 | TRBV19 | TGTGCCAGTAGTATCCTGGGACTAGCGGGATCGGAGCAGTTCTTC | CASSILGLAGSEQFF
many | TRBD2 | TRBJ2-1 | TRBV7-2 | TGTGCCAGCAGCTTACAAGCGGGAGATGAGCAGTTCTTC | CASSLQAGDEQFF
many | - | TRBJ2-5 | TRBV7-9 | TGTGCCAGCAACACGGGAGAAAGGAGAGAGACCCAGTACTTC | CASNTGERRETQYF
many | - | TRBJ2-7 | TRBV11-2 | TGTGCCAGCAGCTTATCTGGGGTCCACGAGCAGTACTTC | CASSLSGVHEQYF
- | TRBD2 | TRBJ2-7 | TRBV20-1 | TGCAGTGCTAGAGAAGTAAGCGGGAGTAGCGAGCAGTACTTC | CSAREVSGSSEQYF
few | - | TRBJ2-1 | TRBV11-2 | TGTGCCAGCAGCTTAGATGCCCCCTTGACTGAGCTCGATGAGCAGTTCTTC | CASSLDAPLTELDEQFF
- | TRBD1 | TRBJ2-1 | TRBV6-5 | TGTGCCAGCAGTTCACCGGGACAGAGCAACAATGAGCAGTTCTTC | CASSSPGQSNNEQFF
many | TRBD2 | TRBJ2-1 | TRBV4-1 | TGTGCCAGCAGCCCGGGACTAGCGGCCTACAATGAGCAGTTCTTC | CASSPGLAAYNEQFF
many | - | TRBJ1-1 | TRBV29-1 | TGCAGCGTTCGTCCAGGGGTAGTGAACACTGAAGCTTTCTTT | CSVRPGVVNTEAFF
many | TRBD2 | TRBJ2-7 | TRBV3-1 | TGTGCCAGCAGCCCCGGACTAGCGGGGGGATCCTACGAGCAGTACTTC | CASSPGLAGGSYEQYF
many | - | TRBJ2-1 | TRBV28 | TGTGCCAGCAGTTTTCTCCAAACGGGGGGCCTGGGTAATGAGCAGTTCTTC | CASSFLQTGGLGNEQFF
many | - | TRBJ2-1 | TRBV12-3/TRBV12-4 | TGTGCCAGCAGTCGTGCAATAGGGGGGATACAAGATGAGCAGTTCTTC | CASSRAIGGIQDEQFF
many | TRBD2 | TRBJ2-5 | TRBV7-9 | TGTGCCAGCAGCCCCCCCGGCGGGACTAGCGGGAACTTC | CASSPPGGTSGNF
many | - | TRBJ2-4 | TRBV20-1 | TGCAGTGCCAGTGGGTGGTCTAATTGGCAGTACTTC | CSASGWSNWQYF
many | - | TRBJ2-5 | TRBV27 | TGTGCCAGCAGCTACGGTGGTAGCGAGACCCAGTACTTC | CASSYGGSETQYF
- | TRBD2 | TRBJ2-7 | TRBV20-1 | TGCAGTGCTAGTGCGGGGGTCAACGAGCAGTACTTC | CSASAGVNEQYF
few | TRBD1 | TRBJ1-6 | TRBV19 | TGTGCCAGTAGTATTTCTTTCAGGGGGCGGTCACCCCTCCACTTT | CASSISFRGRSPLHF